Listed below are T cell receptor beta chains from one sample, sequenced in a study of blood T cell repertoires in COVID-19. Some clones are missing from TCRdb's copy, which holds only in-frame ones; the method was immunoSEQ multiplex PCR. The sample yields approximately 380,000 clones, 80% to 95% seen once. Sequencing was performed on PBMCs or T cells enriched from blood (not recorded which). These receptors all come from a woman aged 40 to 50 who had been exposed to COVID-19. Both conserved end residues are part of each CDR3. Each record gives: clone size, D gene, J gene, V gene, CDR3 DNA, CDR3 protein. D genes are given only for firm matches. The size of a clone is reported for some rows only, either as once, few or many, or as a class for expanded clones.

size: -; D: TRBD1; J: TRBJ2-4; V: TRBV5-1; DNA: TGCGCCAGCAGCCGGACAGGGGGCGAAGGGTTAGCCAAAAACATTCAGTACTTC; CDR3: CASSRTGGEGLAKNIQYF
size: few; D: -; J: TRBJ1-1; V: TRBV2; DNA: TGTGCCAGCAGGCAGGAACGTTGGACTGAAGCTTTCTTT; CDR3: CASRQERWTEAFF
size: -; D: -; J: TRBJ2-1; V: TRBV24-1; DNA: TGTGCCACCAGTGATCCTCCTCCAAGGAGGGAGCAGTTCTTC; CDR3: CATSDPPPRREQFF
size: -; D: -; J: TRBJ2-2; V: TRBV7-9; DNA: TGTGCCAGCAGCTACGAGCAGGGATACAACACCGGGGAGCTGTTTTTT; CDR3: CASSYEQGYNTGELFF
size: -; D: TRBD2; J: TRBJ2-3; V: TRBV29-1; DNA: TGCAGCGTCGCCTCTAGCGGGGGAATCACAGATACGCAGTATTTT; CDR3: CSVASSGGITDTQYF
size: once; D: -; J: TRBJ2-5; V: TRBV5-4; DNA: TGTGCCAGCAGCTTCCGGTTACAAGAGACCCAGTACTTC; CDR3: CASSFRLQETQYF
size: once; D: -; J: TRBJ2-7; V: TRBV29-1; DNA: TGCAGCGTCGGGACACTTGTGAGCTCCTACGAGCAGTACTTC; CDR3: CSVGTLVSSYEQYF
size: -; D: TRBD1; J: TRBJ1-2; V: TRBV3-1/TRBV3-2; DNA: TGTGCCAGCAGCCAAGAATGGACAGGGGCAGAGGGCTACACCTTC; CDR3: CASSQEWTGAEGYTF
size: -; D: -; J: TRBJ1-3; V: TRBV7-9; DNA: TGTGCCAGCAGCACGGGCTCTGGAAACACCATATATTTT; CDR3: CASSTGSGNTIYF
size: -; D: -; J: TRBJ2-5; V: TRBV18; DNA: TGTGCCAGCTCACCCCCCGGGAGCGAGACCCAGTACTTC; CDR3: CASSPPGSETQYF
size: -; D: -; J: TRBJ1-1; V: TRBV15; DNA: TGTGCCACCAGCAGCCCTCGAGCAGGGGCCTTGAACACTGAAGCTTTCTTT; CDR3: CATSSPRAGALNTEAFF
size: -; D: -; J: TRBJ1-2; V: TRBV6-6; DNA: TGTGCCAGCAGTACCAAGGGGTTGGGCTACACCTTC; CDR3: CASSTKGLGYTF
size: -; D: -; J: TRBJ2-7; V: TRBV18; DNA: TGTGCCAGCTCACTACAAAGAGGGTCAGGGGATAGTCTCTACGAGCAGTACTTC; CDR3: CASSLQRGSGDSLYEQYF
size: -; D: -; J: TRBJ1-6; V: TRBV5-5; DNA: TGTGCCAGCAGCTTTAGTAGCTCCTATAATTCACCCCTCCACTTT; CDR3: CASSFSSSYNSPLHF
size: once; D: -; J: TRBJ2-1; V: TRBV19; DNA: TGTGCCAGTAGTATAGATAGCCGCGCCAATGAGCAGTTCTTC; CDR3: CASSIDSRANEQFF
size: once; D: -; J: TRBJ1-1; V: TRBV27; DNA: TGTGCCAGCAGTTTATCGGGGCGTCGGACTGAAGCTTTCTTT; CDR3: CASSLSGRRTEAFF
size: -; D: -; J: TRBJ1-1; V: TRBV2; DNA: TGTGCCAGCAGGGTAGGGGGAACTGAAGCTTTCTTT; CDR3: CASRVGGTEAFF
size: -; D: -; J: TRBJ2-4; V: TRBV30; DNA: TGTGCCTGGAGTGTAGTAGCGTCAGCCAAAAACATTCAGTACTTC; CDR3: CAWSVVASAKNIQYF
size: once; D: TRBD2; J: TRBJ2-1; V: TRBV11-3; DNA: TGTGCCAGCAGCGAACGAAGAGCCAGCGGGAGTTTAGATGAGCAGTTCTTC; CDR3: CASSERRASGSLDEQFF
size: -; D: -; J: TRBJ1-5; V: TRBV6-5; DNA: TGTGCCAGCAGTTACTCGTCGGGACTATCAAATCAGCCCCAGCATTTT; CDR3: CASSYSSGLSNQPQHF
size: -; D: TRBD1; J: TRBJ1-3; V: TRBV30; DNA: TGTGCCTGGAGTGTCCTCAGGGGGTACGGTGGAAACACCATATATTTT; CDR3: CAWSVLRGYGGNTIYF
size: -; D: TRBD1; J: TRBJ2-3; V: TRBV11-3; DNA: TGTGCCAGCAGCTCCGGGACAGGGGGCTTGTCAGATACGCAGTATTTT; CDR3: CASSSGTGGLSDTQYF
size: once; D: TRBD2; J: TRBJ2-1; V: TRBV5-6; DNA: TGTGCCAGTCGAAGGCGGGGGGCCAGCTCCTACAATGAGCAGTTCTTC; CDR3: CASRRRGASSYNEQFF
size: -; D: TRBD2; J: TRBJ2-3; V: TRBV5-4; DNA: TGTGCCAGCAGCTACACCAGCGGGGGGCCCACAGATACGCAGTATTTT; CDR3: CASSYTSGGPTDTQYF
size: few; D: TRBD1; J: TRBJ1-1; V: TRBV5-1; DNA: TGCGCCAGCAGCATCGGTCGTGCAGGGGGCCTGGCTGAAGCTTTCTTT; CDR3: CASSIGRAGGLAEAFF
size: -; D: -; J: TRBJ2-2; V: TRBV7-9; DNA: TGTGCCAGCCGGGGAATCGGGAACACCGGGGAGCTGTTTTTT; CDR3: CASRGIGNTGELFF
size: -; D: -; J: TRBJ1-2; V: TRBV25-1; DNA: TGTGCCAGCAGTGGGCCGCGGGATAGCGACGGCTACACCTTC; CDR3: CASSGPRDSDGYTF
size: -; D: -; J: TRBJ2-1; V: TRBV7-8; DNA: TGTGCCAGCAGCTTAGCTTGGACAGAGCAGTTCTTC; CDR3: CASSLAWTEQFF
size: once; D: -; J: TRBJ2-7; V: TRBV6-1; DNA: TGTGCCAGCAGTGAAGCGCTTATTGGCAGCGGTACCTCCTACGAGCAGTACTTC; CDR3: CASSEALIGSGTSYEQYF
size: -; D: TRBD1; J: TRBJ1-1; V: TRBV6-5; DNA: TGTGCCAGCAAAATAACGGACAGGGGGAATTCTGAAGCTTTCTTT; CDR3: CASKITDRGNSEAFF
size: few; D: -; J: TRBJ2-1; V: TRBV30; DNA: TGTGCCTGGAGTAGGAGCAGTTACAATGAGCAGTTCTTC; CDR3: CAWSRSSYNEQFF
size: -; D: -; J: TRBJ1-4; V: TRBV15; DNA: TGTGCCACCAGCAGGTTGGAGGCGAATAATGAAAAACTGTTTTTT; CDR3: CATSRLEANNEKLFF
size: -; D: -; J: TRBJ1-1; V: TRBV2; DNA: TGTGCCCTAGATACGGGTCCTACTATGAACACTGAAGCTTTCTTT; CDR3: CALDTGPTMNTEAFF
size: -; D: TRBD1; J: TRBJ1-4; V: TRBV5-1; DNA: TGCGCCAGCAGTTCAGGGGGAGGCGAAAAACTGTTTTTT; CDR3: CASSSGGGEKLFF
size: -; D: -; J: TRBJ1-1; V: TRBV7-9; DNA: TGTGCCAGCAGCTTATCACAGGGCTACGAAGCTTTCTTT; CDR3: CASSLSQGYEAFF
size: once; D: TRBD1; J: TRBJ2-1; V: TRBV30; DNA: TGTGCCTGGAGTCCTAGTAAGCCGGGACAGGGGTTTGAGCAGTTCTTC; CDR3: CAWSPSKPGQGFEQFF
size: -; D: TRBD1; J: TRBJ1-1; V: TRBV18; DNA: TGTGCCAGCTCACCATCAAACCCCGGGACAGGGGGATTCACTGAAGCTTTCTTT; CDR3: CASSPSNPGTGGFTEAFF
size: -; D: -; J: TRBJ1-4; V: TRBV18; DNA: TGTGCCAGCTCCCGGGGCCGGGGGGCTCCTAATGAAAAACTGTTTTTT; CDR3: CASSRGRGAPNEKLFF
size: once; D: TRBD1; J: TRBJ1-3; V: TRBV5-4; DNA: TGTGCCAGCAGCTTGGGGGGACAGGGGGCGATCCGGAACACCATATATTTT; CDR3: CASSLGGQGAIRNTIYF
size: -; D: -; J: TRBJ1-1; V: TRBV4-1; DNA: TGCGCCAGCAGCCAGGGTGTGCGAGGTGGCGAGGGTGAAGCTTTCTTT; CDR3: CASSQGVRGGEGEAFF
size: -; D: TRBD1; J: TRBJ2-6; V: TRBV9; DNA: TGTGCCAGCAGCGGCGGGACAGGGACGTCTGGGGCCAACGTCCTGACTTTC; CDR3: CASSGGTGTSGANVLTF
size: -; D: TRBD1; J: TRBJ1-2; V: TRBV6-5; DNA: TGTGCCAGCAGGTCCGGGACAGGGTATTCCTACACCTTC; CDR3: CASRSGTGYSYTF
size: -; D: TRBD1; J: TRBJ2-1; V: TRBV15; DNA: TGTGCCACCAGCGGCCGGGACAGGGGTCGGGATGAGCAGTTCTTC; CDR3: CATSGRDRGRDEQFF
size: -; D: TRBD2; J: TRBJ2-1; V: TRBV2; DNA: TGTGCCAGCAGTGAGATACTAGCGGGGTACAATGAGCAGTTCTTC; CDR3: CASSEILAGYNEQFF
size: -; D: -; J: TRBJ1-2; V: TRBV6-2/TRBV6-3; DNA: TGTGCCAGCAGTTCAGGCAGGGCCTATGGCTACACCTTC; CDR3: CASSSGRAYGYTF
size: -; D: TRBD1; J: TRBJ1-1; V: TRBV9; DNA: TGTGCCAGCAGCGCCAAGGACAGGGGGGACACTGAAGCTTTCTTT; CDR3: CASSAKDRGDTEAFF
size: -; D: -; J: TRBJ2-2; V: TRBV5-1; DNA: TGCGCCAGCAGTTTCTCCACAGCGAACACCGGGGAGCTGTTTTTT; CDR3: CASSFSTANTGELFF
size: -; D: -; J: TRBJ1-4; V: TRBV30; DNA: TGTGCCTGGGGGGGAGGTGTCGAAAAACTGTTTTTT; CDR3: CAWGGGVEKLFF
size: -; D: -; J: TRBJ1-3; V: TRBV11-2; DNA: TGTGCCAGCAGCGTGACAATAAGCTCTGGAAACACCATATATTTT; CDR3: CASSVTISSGNTIYF
size: -; D: -; J: TRBJ2-7; V: TRBV14; DNA: TGTGCCAGCAGCCTTTCGTGGGGGGGACAATCCCGTGAGGAGCAGTACTTC; CDR3: CASSLSWGGQSREEQYF